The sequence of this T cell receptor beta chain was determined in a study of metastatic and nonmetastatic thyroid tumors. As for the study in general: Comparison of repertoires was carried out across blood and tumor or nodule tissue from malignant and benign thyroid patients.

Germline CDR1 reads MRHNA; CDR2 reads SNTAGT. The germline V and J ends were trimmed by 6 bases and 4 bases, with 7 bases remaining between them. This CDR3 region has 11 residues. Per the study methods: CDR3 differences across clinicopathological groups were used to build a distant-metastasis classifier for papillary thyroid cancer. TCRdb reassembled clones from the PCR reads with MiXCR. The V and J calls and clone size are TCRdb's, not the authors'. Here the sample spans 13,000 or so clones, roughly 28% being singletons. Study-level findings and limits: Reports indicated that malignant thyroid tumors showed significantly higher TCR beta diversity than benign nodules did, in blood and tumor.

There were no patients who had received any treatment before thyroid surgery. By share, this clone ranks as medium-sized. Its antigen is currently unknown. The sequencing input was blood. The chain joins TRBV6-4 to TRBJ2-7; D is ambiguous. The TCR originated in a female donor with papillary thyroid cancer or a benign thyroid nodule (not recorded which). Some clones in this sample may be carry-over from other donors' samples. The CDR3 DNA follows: TGTGCCAGCAGCGAGACATACGAGCAGTACTTC. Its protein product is CASSETYEQYF.